A selection of T cell receptor beta chains follows, all from one sample in a study of vaccination and CD4 T cells after COVID-19. These receptors' targets are unknown. Using its own MiXCR run on the PCR reads, TCRdb lists one record per CDR3 protein. This table holds roughly 14,000 distinct CDR3 sequences, 58% found once. The sequenced sample consisted of CD4+ T cells from blood, cultured in vitro. These receptors all come from a human donor who had recovered from COVID-19. CDR3s include the opening cysteine and the closing phenylalanine or tryptophan. A D gene is named only where the DNA matches it firmly. Expanded clones are given a class, and other clones once, few, many or no size at all.

J gene | clone size | D gene | V gene | CDR3 protein | CDR3 DNA
TRBJ2-1 | once | TRBD2 | TRBV7-3 | CASSPPGGEQFF | TGTGCCAGCAGCCCCCCGGGGGGTGAGCAGTTCTTC
TRBJ2-3 | . | TRBD2 | TRBV29-1 | CSVQLAGGADDTQYF | TGCAGCGTTCAACTAGCGGGGGGAGCGGATGATACGCAGTATTTT
TRBJ2-5 | few | . | TRBV20-1 | CSAPSPSQETQYF | TGCAGTGCCCCCTCGCCGTCGCAAGAGACCCAGTACTTC
TRBJ1-1 | . | TRBD1 | TRBV10-3 | CAISGTGGWMNTEAFF | TGTGCCATCAGTGGAACAGGGGGCTGGATGAACACTGAAGCTTTCTTT
TRBJ2-3 | . | . | TRBV11-3 | CASSLRGTDTDTQYF | TGTGCCAGCAGCTTGAGGGGCACAGACACAGATACGCAGTATTTT
TRBJ1-1 | . | . | TRBV29-1 | CSVGLQGNTEAFF | TGCAGCGTTGGATTACAGGGGAACACTGAAGCTTTCTTT
TRBJ2-6 | . | TRBD1 | TRBV20-1 | CSASDRGPGANVLTF | TGCAGTGCTAGCGACAGGGGGCCTGGGGCCAACGTCCTGACTTTC
TRBJ1-1 | . | . | TRBV18 | CASSGGRGMNTEAFF | TGTGCCAGCTCAGGGGGCAGAGGTATGAACACTGAAGCTTTCTTT
TRBJ1-1 | . | . | TRBV20-1 | CSARDQLQGYPEAFF | TGCAGTGCTAGAGACCAACTCCAGGGATACCCTGAAGCTTTCTTT
TRBJ2-7 | . | . | TRBV21-1 | CASSPNKGTRDYEQYF | TGTGCCAGCAGCCCAAATAAGGGGACTAGAGATTACGAGCAGTACTTC
TRBJ2-5 | . | TRBD1 | TRBV7-2 | CASSRTGTVEETQYF | TGTGCCAGCAGCCGGACCGGGACAGTAGAAGAGACCCAGTACTTC
TRBJ1-2 | . | . | TRBV28 | CASSHGGVSSYGYTF | TGTGCCAGCAGTCACGGTGGGGTCTCGAGCTATGGCTACACCTTC
TRBJ2-5 | . | TRBD2 | TRBV3-1 | CASRLGLAQETQYF | TGTGCCAGCAGACTGGGACTAGCGCAAGAGACCCAGTACTTC
TRBJ1-3 | . | . | TRBV19 | CASRGNTIYF | TGTGCCAGTAGAGGAAACACCATATATTTT
TRBJ2-3 | . | TRBD2 | TRBV5-1 | CASSWTSGGTAGTQYF | TGCGCCAGCAGCTGGACTAGCGGGGGGACCGCCGGTACGCAGTATTTT
TRBJ1-5 | . | . | TRBV3-1 | CASSQGAGNNQPQHF | TGTGCCAGCAGCCAAGGTGCAGGTAACAATCAGCCCCAGCATTTT
TRBJ1-2 | once | . | TRBV6-1 | CASSLTPGRGDGYTF | TGTGCCAGCAGTCTTACCCCCGGGAGGGGGGATGGCTACACCTTC
TRBJ1-3 | few | TRBD1 | TRBV20-1 | CSALDRGSNTIYF | TGCAGTGCCCTTGACAGGGGAAGCAACACCATATATTTT
TRBJ2-1 | once | TRBD1 | TRBV29-1 | CSVATGSGEQFF | TGCAGCGTTGCGACAGGGTCAGGGGAGCAGTTCTTC
TRBJ1-5 | . | . | TRBV6-5 | CASSYSRGAVQPQHF | TGTGCCAGCAGTTACTCGAGAGGGGCGGTTCAGCCCCAGCATTTT
TRBJ1-5 | few | . | TRBV15 | CATSRDRGFGNQPQHF | TGTGCCACCAGCAGAGATCGGGGTTTCGGCAATCAGCCCCAGCATTTT
TRBJ2-5 | once | TRBD2 | TRBV27 | CASSSETSGRETQYF | TGTGCCAGCAGTTCCGAGACGAGCGGGAGAGAGACCCAGTACTTC
TRBJ2-2 | few | . | TRBV20-1 | CSAATGNTGELFF | TGCAGTGCTGCGACAGGGAACACCGGGGAGCTGTTTTTT
TRBJ1-5 | few | . | TRBV28 | CASSDRMLRGNQPQHF | TGTGCCAGCAGTGACAGGATGCTTAGGGGCAATCAGCCCCAGCATTTT
TRBJ1-1 | . | . | TRBV18 | CASSPYGQMNTEAFF | TGTGCCAGCTCTCCGTACGGACAGATGAACACTGAAGCTTTCTTT
TRBJ1-2 | few | TRBD1 | TRBV30 | CASNSLDRTEGYTF | TGTGCCTCAAATAGCTTGGACAGGACCGAGGGCTACACCTTC
TRBJ1-2 | few | TRBD1 | TRBV10-3 | CAISELARGLDGYTF | TGTGCCATCAGTGAGTTGGCCAGGGGGCTTGATGGCTACACCTTC
TRBJ2-3 | . | TRBD2 | TRBV10-3 | CAITGLAGGTSNPDTQYF | TGTGCCATCACTGGACTAGCGGGGGGTACTAGCAACCCAGATACGCAGTATTTT
TRBJ1-5 | . | TRBD1 | TRBV12-3/TRBV12-4 | CASSSRQGRQPQHF | TGTGCCAGCAGTTCCCGACAGGGCCGCCAGCCCCAGCATTTT
TRBJ1-5 | few | TRBD1 | TRBV27 | CASSLDRGLYQPQHF | TGTGCCAGCAGTTTAGACAGGGGGCTTTATCAGCCCCAGCATTTT
TRBJ1-2 | . | . | TRBV2 | CASNIQGNYGYTF | TGTGCCAGCAATATCCAGGGGAACTATGGCTACACCTTC
TRBJ2-5 | few | . | TRBV24-1 | CATSDLKGAETQYF | TGTGCCACCAGTGATTTGAAAGGGGCGGAGACCCAGTACTTC
TRBJ2-3 | . | . | TRBV6-1 | CASSEALLFIDTQYF | TGTGCCAGCAGTGAAGCGCTCCTCTTTATTGATACGCAGTATTTT
TRBJ2-4 | . | TRBD2 | TRBV6-1 | CASSAGLAGVVVQYF | TGTGCCAGCAGTGCGGGACTAGCGGGAGTAGTGGTTCAGTACTTC
TRBJ1-3 | few | . | TRBV19 | CASSLLRQHSGNTIYF | TGTGCCAGTAGTTTGTTGAGACAGCACTCTGGAAACACCATATATTTT
TRBJ2-1 | . | TRBD2 | TRBV20-1 | CSAKPGLAYNEQFF | TGCAGTGCTAAACCGGGACTAGCCTACAATGAGCAGTTCTTC
TRBJ2-1 | . | TRBD2 | TRBV28 | CASSPSTGLADYNEQFF | TGTGCCAGCAGTCCTAGCACTGGACTAGCGGACTACAATGAGCAGTTCTTC
TRBJ2-3 | few | TRBD1 | TRBV19 | CASRRQGEGTDTQYF | TGTGCCAGTAGGAGACAGGGGGAAGGCACAGATACGCAGTATTTT
TRBJ1-5 | . | . | TRBV6-1 | CASASKAGSPRGPQHF | TGTGCCAGCGCCTCTAAGGCGGGCAGCCCGAGGGGGCCCCAGCATTTT
TRBJ2-7 | . | . | TRBV6-2/TRBV6-3 | CASSPPGAGTYEQYF | TGTGCCAGCAGTCCTCCTGGAGCCGGGACCTACGAGCAGTACTTC
TRBJ1-6 | . | . | TRBV27 | CASTGPAGSPLHF | TGTGCCAGCACGGGACCTGCTGGTTCACCCCTCCACTTT
TRBJ2-2 | few | TRBD1 | TRBV11-1 | CASSLRDRAPGELFF | TGTGCCAGCAGCTTAAGGGACAGGGCTCCCGGGGAGCTGTTTTTT
TRBJ2-3 | . | . | TRBV30 | CAWGVTRGTDTQYF | TGTGCCTGGGGTGTCACCCGTGGCACAGATACGCAGTATTTT
TRBJ2-1 | . | TRBD2 | TRBV20-1 | CSARTSGRGYEQFF | TGCAGTGCTCGGACTAGCGGGAGAGGCTATGAGCAGTTCTTC
TRBJ1-2 | large | . | TRBV15 | CATSRGEGSYGYTF | TGTGCCACCAGCAGAGGGGAGGGAAGCTATGGCTACACCTTC
TRBJ2-3 | . | . | TRBV6-5 | CASSYGGWADSDTQYF | TGTGCCAGCAGTTACGGGGGGTGGGCCGACTCAGATACGCAGTATTTT
TRBJ2-7 | few | TRBD2 | TRBV7-8 | CASSLATSGGTPYEQYF | TGTGCCAGCAGCTTAGCAACTAGCGGGGGGACTCCCTACGAGCAGTACTTC
TRBJ1-5 | few | . | TRBV30 | CAWSAQPASSPGQPQHF | TGTGCCTGGAGTGCCCAACCCGCCAGTTCCCCGGGTCAGCCCCAGCATTTT
TRBJ1-6 | . | . | TRBV12-3/TRBV12-4 | CASGRDYNSPLHF | TGTGCCAGCGGGAGGGACTATAATTCACCCCTCCACTTT
TRBJ1-1 | . | . | TRBV5-4 | CASSLGRETEAFF | TGTGCCAGCAGCTTGGGGCGGGAAACTGAAGCTTTCTTT
TRBJ1-1 | few | . | TRBV2 | CASSWQLGTEAFF | TGTGCCAGCAGTTGGCAGTTGGGCACTGAAGCTTTCTTT
TRBJ2-3 | . | TRBD1 | TRBV19 | CASSWTGSTDTQYF | TGTGCCAGTAGTTGGACAGGTAGCACAGATACGCAGTATTTT
TRBJ1-2 | few | TRBD1 | TRBV6-4 | CASSDRPGTGVYGYTF | TGTGCCAGCAGTGACCGTCCCGGGACAGGGGTCTATGGCTACACCTTC